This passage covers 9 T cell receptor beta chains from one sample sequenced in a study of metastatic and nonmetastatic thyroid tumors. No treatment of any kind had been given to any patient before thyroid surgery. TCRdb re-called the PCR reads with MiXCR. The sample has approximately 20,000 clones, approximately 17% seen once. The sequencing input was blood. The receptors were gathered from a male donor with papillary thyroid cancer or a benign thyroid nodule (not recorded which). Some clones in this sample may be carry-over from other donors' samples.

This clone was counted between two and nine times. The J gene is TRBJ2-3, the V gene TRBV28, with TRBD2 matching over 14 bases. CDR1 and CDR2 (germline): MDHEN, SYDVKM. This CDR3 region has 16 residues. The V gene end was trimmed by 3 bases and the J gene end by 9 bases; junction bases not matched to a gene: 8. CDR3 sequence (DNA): TGTGCCAGCAGTTTGACTAGCGGGAGGGCAGTAAGGACGCAGTATTTT. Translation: CASSLTSGRAVRTQYF. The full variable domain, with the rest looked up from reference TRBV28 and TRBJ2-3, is DVKVTQSSRYLVKRTGEKVFLECVQDMDHENMFWYRQDPGLGLRLIYFSYDVKMKEKGDIPEGYSVSREKKERFSLILESASTNQTSMYLCASSLTSGRAVRTQYFGPGTRLTVL.

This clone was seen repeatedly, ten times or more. CDR3 nucleotides: TGCAGCGTTAGGAGGGGACTTAGCGAAAAACTGTTTTTT. It codes for CSVRRGLSEKLFF. The V and J genes are TRBV29-1 and TRBJ1-4; tentative D call: TRBD1 (5 bases). Trimming removed 5 bases at V and 8 bases at J, with 15 bases between. This CDR3 region has 13 residues. Germline-derived CDR1 and CDR2 are SQVTM and ANQGSEA.

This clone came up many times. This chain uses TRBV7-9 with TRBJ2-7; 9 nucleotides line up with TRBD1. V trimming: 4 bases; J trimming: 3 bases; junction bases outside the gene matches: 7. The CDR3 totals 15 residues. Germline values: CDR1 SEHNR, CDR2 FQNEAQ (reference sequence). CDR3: CASSSNTGGVYEQYF. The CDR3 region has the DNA TGTGCCAGCAGCTCGAACACAGGGGGCGTCTACGAGCAGTACTTC.

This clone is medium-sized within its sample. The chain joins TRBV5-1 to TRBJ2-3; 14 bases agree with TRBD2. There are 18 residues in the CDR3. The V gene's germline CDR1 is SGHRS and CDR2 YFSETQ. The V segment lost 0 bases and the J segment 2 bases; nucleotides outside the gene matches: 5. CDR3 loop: CASSLEGLAGGPTDTQYF. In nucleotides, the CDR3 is TGCGCCAGCAGCTTGGAAGGACTAGCGGGAGGCCCCACAGATACGCAGTATTTT.

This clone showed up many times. CDR3 nucleotides: TGTGCCAGTAGGACTAGCGGGAGCGGCGGGGAGCTGTTTTTT. This gives the protein CASRTSGSGGELFF. J is TRBJ2-2 and V is TRBV19, with 12 bases identical to TRBD2. This CDR3 has 14 amino acids. The V gene end was trimmed by 6 bases and the J gene end by 7 bases; junction bases not matched to a gene: 3. Germline CDR1 is LNHDA and CDR2 is SQIVND (reference sequence).

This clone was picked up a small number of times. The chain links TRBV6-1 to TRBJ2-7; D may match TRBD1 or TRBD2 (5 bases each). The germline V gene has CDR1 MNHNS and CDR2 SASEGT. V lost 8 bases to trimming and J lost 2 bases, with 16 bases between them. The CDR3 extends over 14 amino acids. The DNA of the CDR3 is TGTGCCAGCGGCGAACGGCAGGGACCCTACGAGCAGTACTTC. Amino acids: CASGERQGPYEQYF.

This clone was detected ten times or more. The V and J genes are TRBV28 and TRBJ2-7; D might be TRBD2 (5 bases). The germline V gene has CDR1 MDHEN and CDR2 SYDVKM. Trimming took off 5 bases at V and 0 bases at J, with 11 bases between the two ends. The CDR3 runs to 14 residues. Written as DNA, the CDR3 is TGTGCCAGCAGTCCCTTCGGGGACTCCTACGAGCAGTACTTC. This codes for CASSPFGDSYEQYF.

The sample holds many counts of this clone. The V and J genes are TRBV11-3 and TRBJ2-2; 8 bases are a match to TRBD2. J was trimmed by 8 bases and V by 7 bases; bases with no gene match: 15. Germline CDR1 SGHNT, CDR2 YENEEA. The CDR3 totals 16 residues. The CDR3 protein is CASTKGPGRAGGELFF. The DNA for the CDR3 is TGTGCCAGCACCAAAGGACCCGGGAGGGCGGGAGGGGAGCTGTTTTTT. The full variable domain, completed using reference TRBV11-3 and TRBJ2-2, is EAGVVQSPRYKIIEKKQPVAFWCNPISGHNTLYWYLQNLGQGPELLIRYENEEAVDDSQLPKDRFSAERLKGVDSTLKIQPAELGDSAVYLCASTKGPGRAGGELFFGEGSRLTVL.

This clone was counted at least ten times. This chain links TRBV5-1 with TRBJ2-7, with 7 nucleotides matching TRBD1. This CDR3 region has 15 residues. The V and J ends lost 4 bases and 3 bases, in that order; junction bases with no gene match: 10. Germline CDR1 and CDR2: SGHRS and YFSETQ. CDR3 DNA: TGCGCCAGCAGCGGATCCGGGACAGCAGACTACGAGCAGTACTTC. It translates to CASSGSGTADYEQYF.